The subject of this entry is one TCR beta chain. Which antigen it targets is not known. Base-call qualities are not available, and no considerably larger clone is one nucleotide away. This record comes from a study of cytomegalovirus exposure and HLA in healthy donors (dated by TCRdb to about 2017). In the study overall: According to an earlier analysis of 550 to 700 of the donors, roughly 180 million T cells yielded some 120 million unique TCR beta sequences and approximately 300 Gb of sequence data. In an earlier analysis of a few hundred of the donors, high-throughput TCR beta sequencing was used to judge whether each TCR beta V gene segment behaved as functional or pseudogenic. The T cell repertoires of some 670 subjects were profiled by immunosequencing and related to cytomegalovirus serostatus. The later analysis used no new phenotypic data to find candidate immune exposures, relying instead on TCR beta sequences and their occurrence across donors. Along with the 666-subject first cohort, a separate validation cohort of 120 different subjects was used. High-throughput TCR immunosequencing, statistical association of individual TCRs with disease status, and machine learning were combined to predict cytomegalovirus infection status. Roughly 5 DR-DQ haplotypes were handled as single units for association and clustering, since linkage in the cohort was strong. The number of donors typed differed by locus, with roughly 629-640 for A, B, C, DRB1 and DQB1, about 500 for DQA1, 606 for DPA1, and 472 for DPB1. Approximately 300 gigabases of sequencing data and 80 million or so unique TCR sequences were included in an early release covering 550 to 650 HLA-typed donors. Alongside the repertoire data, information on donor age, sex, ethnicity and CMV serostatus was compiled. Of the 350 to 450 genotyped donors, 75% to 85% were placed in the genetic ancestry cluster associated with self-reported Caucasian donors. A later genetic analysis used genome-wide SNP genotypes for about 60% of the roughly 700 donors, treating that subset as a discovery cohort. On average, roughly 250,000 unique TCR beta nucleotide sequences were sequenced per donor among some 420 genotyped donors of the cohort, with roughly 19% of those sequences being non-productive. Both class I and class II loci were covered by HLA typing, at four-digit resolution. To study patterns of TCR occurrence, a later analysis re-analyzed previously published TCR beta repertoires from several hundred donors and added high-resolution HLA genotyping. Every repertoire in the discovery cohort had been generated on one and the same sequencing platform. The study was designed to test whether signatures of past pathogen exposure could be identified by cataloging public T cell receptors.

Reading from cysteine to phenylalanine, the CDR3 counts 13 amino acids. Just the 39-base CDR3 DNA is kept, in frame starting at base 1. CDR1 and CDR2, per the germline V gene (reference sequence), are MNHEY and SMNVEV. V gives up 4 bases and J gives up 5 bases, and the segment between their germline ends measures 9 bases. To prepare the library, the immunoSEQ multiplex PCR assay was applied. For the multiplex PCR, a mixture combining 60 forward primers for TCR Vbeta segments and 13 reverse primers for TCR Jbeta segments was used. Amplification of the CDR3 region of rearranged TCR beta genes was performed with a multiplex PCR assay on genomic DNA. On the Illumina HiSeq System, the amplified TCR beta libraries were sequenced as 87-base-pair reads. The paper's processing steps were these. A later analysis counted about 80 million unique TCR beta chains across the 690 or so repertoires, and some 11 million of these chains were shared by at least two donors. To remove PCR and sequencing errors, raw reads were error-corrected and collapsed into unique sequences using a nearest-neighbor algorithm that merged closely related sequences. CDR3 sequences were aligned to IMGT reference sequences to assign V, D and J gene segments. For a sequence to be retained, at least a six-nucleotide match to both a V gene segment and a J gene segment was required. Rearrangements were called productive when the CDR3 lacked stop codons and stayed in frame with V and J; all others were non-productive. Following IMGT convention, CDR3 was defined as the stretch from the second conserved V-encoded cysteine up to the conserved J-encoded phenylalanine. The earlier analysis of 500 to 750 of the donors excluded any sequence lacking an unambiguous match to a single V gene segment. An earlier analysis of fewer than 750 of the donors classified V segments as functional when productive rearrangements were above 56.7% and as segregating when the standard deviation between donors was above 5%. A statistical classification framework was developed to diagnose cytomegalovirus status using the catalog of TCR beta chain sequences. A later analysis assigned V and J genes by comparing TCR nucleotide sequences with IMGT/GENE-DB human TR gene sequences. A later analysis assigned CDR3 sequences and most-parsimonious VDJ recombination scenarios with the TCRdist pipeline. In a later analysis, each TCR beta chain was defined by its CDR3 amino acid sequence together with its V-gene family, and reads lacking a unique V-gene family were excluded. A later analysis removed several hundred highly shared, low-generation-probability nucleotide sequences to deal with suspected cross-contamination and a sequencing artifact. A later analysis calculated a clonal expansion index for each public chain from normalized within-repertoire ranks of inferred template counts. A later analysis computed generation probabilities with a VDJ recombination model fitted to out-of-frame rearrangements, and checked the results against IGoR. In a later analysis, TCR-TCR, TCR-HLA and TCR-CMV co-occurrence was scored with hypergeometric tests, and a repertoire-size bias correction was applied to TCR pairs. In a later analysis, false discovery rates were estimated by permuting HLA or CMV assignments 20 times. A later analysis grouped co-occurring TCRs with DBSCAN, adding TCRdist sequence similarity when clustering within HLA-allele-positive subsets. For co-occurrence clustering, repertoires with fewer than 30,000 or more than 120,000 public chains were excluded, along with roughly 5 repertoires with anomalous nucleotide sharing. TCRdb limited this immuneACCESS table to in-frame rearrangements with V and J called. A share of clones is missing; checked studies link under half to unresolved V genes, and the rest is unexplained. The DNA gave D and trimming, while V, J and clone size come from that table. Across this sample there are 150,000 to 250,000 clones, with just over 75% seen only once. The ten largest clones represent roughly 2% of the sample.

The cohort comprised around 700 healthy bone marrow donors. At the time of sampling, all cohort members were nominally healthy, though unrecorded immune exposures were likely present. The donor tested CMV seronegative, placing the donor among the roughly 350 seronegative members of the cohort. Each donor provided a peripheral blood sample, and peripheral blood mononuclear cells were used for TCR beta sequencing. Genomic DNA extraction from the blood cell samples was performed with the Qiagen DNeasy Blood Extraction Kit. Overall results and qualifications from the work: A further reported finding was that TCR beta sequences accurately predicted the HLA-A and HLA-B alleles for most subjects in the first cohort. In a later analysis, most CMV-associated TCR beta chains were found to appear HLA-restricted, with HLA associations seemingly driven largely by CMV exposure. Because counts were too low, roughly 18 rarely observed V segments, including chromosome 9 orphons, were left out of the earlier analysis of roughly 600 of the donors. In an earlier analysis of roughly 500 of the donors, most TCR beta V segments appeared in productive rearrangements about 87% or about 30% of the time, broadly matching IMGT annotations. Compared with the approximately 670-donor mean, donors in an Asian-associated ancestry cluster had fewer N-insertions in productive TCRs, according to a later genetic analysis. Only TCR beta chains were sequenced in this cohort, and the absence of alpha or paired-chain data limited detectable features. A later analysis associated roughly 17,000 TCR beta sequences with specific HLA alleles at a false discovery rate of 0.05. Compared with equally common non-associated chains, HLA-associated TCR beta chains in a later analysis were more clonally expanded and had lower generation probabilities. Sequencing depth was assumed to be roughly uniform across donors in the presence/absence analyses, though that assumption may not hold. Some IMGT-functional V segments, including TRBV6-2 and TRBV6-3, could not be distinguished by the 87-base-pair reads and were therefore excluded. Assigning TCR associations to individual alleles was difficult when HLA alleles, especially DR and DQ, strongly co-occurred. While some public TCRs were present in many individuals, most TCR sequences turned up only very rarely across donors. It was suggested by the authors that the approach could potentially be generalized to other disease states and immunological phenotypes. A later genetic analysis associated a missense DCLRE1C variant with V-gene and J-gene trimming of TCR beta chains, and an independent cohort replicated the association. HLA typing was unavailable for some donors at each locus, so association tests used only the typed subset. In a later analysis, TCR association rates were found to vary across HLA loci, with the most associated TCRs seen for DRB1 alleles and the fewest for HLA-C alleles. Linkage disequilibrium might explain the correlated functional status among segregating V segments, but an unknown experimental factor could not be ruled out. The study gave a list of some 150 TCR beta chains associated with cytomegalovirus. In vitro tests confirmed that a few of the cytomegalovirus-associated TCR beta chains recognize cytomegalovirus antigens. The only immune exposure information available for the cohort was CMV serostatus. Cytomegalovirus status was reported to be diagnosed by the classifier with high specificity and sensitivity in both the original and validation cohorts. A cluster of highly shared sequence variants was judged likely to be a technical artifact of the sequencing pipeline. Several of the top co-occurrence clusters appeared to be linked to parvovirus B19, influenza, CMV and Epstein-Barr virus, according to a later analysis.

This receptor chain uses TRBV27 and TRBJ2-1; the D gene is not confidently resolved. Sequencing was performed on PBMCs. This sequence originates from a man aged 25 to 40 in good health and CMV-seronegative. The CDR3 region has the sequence CASSSLLNNEQFF. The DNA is TGTGCCAGCAGTTCACTACTAAACAATGAGCAGTTCTTC.